Listed below are T cell receptor beta chains from one sample, sequenced in a study of cytomegalovirus exposure and HLA in healthy donors. The method was immunoSEQ multiplex PCR; TCRdb's version includes in-frame clones alone and lacks a portion of them. The table has roughly 80,000 clones, 93% seen once. The sequenced sample was PBMCs. Source of these receptors: a man between 18 and 29 years old in good health and CMV-seronegative. Each CDR3 is given with its conserved first and last residue. Fields, in order: V gene, clone size, D gene, J gene, CDR3 DNA, CDR3 protein. The D gene is left open where the match is weak. A clone size is listed for some rows: how often the clone was seen (once, few, many), or a class if it is expanded.

v_call: TRBV7-9
clone_size: NA
d_call: TRBD1
j_call: TRBJ1-2
cdr3_nt: TGTGCCAGCAGCTTACTCCTGGACAGGGTGGATGATGGCTACACCTTC
cdr3_aa: CASSLLLDRVDDGYTF

v_call: TRBV27
clone_size: once
d_call: TRBD1
j_call: TRBJ2-3
cdr3_nt: TGTGCCAGCAGTCTAACCTGGGACAGGAGCACAGATACGCAGTATTTT
cdr3_aa: CASSLTWDRSTDTQYF

v_call: TRBV7-2
clone_size: NA
d_call: TRBD2
j_call: TRBJ2-7
cdr3_nt: TGTGCCAGCAGCTTAGGGGGACTAGCGGGGTACGAGCAGTACTTC
cdr3_aa: CASSLGGLAGYEQYF

v_call: TRBV7-2
clone_size: NA
d_call: TRBD1
j_call: TRBJ2-7
cdr3_nt: TGTGCCAGCAGCGCTTGGACAGGGGGCCGTTACGAGCAGTACTTC
cdr3_aa: CASSAWTGGRYEQYF

v_call: TRBV4-3
clone_size: NA
d_call: TRBD2
j_call: TRBJ2-1
cdr3_nt: TGCGCCAGCAGCCAAGATCTGGCCACTAGCGGTAGGGGCGATGAGCAGTTCTTC
cdr3_aa: CASSQDLATSGRGDEQFF

v_call: TRBV18
clone_size: NA
d_call: NA
j_call: TRBJ1-2
cdr3_nt: TGTGCCAGCTCGGACAAAGGGGTCTTCCCATATGGCTACACCTTC
cdr3_aa: CASSDKGVFPYGYTF

v_call: TRBV19
clone_size: NA
d_call: NA
j_call: TRBJ1-3
cdr3_nt: TGTGCCAGTAGTATTGGAGGCCGGGTAGGAAACACCATATATTTT
cdr3_aa: CASSIGGRVGNTIYF

v_call: TRBV5-1
clone_size: NA
d_call: NA
j_call: TRBJ2-7
cdr3_nt: TGCGCCAGCAGCTATGGGGCACGGACAGAAACCTACGAGCAGTACTTC
cdr3_aa: CASSYGARTETYEQYF

v_call: TRBV5-1
clone_size: NA
d_call: NA
j_call: TRBJ2-5
cdr3_nt: TGCGCCAGCAGCTTGGCGCAGGGCTTCCAAGAGACCCAGTACTTC
cdr3_aa: CASSLAQGFQETQYF

v_call: TRBV6-5
clone_size: NA
d_call: NA
j_call: TRBJ2-7
cdr3_nt: TGTGCCAGCAGTCTCCGGACAGCCCTTTCCTACGAGCAGTACTTC
cdr3_aa: CASSLRTALSYEQYF

v_call: TRBV6-5
clone_size: NA
d_call: TRBD1
j_call: TRBJ2-1
cdr3_nt: TGTGCCAGCAGCCGCCGGGACAGAGGTTACAATGAGCAGTTCTTC
cdr3_aa: CASSRRDRGYNEQFF

v_call: TRBV27
clone_size: once
d_call: TRBD1
j_call: TRBJ2-7
cdr3_nt: TGTGCCAGCAGTTTACTCGGGACAGGGGAAGGAAAGTACTTC
cdr3_aa: CASSLLGTGEGKYF

v_call: TRBV5-6
clone_size: NA
d_call: NA
j_call: TRBJ1-3
cdr3_nt: TGTGCCAGCAGCTCGACAGCGCTCTCTGGAAACACCATATATTTT
cdr3_aa: CASSSTALSGNTIYF

v_call: TRBV19
clone_size: NA
d_call: NA
j_call: TRBJ1-4
cdr3_nt: TGTGCCAGTAGTCCCTACCCCGAAGCGGAGAAACTGTTTTTT
cdr3_aa: CASSPYPEAEKLFF

v_call: TRBV19
clone_size: NA
d_call: TRBD2
j_call: TRBJ2-2
cdr3_nt: TGTGCCAGTAGTGCTTATCGGGGGGACACCGGGGAGCTGTTTTTT
cdr3_aa: CASSAYRGDTGELFF

v_call: TRBV14
clone_size: NA
d_call: NA
j_call: TRBJ2-6
cdr3_nt: TGTGCCAGCAGCCCGTCTGGGGCCAACGTCCTGACTTTC
cdr3_aa: CASSPSGANVLTF

v_call: TRBV7-8
clone_size: NA
d_call: NA
j_call: TRBJ1-4
cdr3_nt: TGTGCCAGCAGCTTACCCGCGGCACACCCATTAACAACTAATGAAAAACTGTTTTTT
cdr3_aa: CASSLPAAHPLTTNEKLFF

v_call: TRBV5-1
clone_size: NA
d_call: NA
j_call: TRBJ1-1
cdr3_nt: TGCGCCAGCAGCTTGGCAGGGCCCCCGAACACTGAAGCTTTCTTT
cdr3_aa: CASSLAGPPNTEAFF

v_call: TRBV6-1
clone_size: NA
d_call: NA
j_call: TRBJ2-1
cdr3_nt: TGTGCCAGCAGTTTTATGCAGGGGTACAATGAGCAGTTCTTC
cdr3_aa: CASSFMQGYNEQFF

v_call: TRBV7-2
clone_size: NA
d_call: NA
j_call: TRBJ1-6
cdr3_nt: TGTGCCAGCAGCTCTCCCCCGGGGAGAGGTAATTCACCCCTCCACTTT
cdr3_aa: CASSSPPGRGNSPLHF

v_call: TRBV18
clone_size: NA
d_call: TRBD1
j_call: TRBJ1-1
cdr3_nt: TGTGCCAGCTCACCGATACAGGGGGCGGACACTGAAGCTTTCTTT
cdr3_aa: CASSPIQGADTEAFF

v_call: TRBV30
clone_size: NA
d_call: TRBD2
j_call: TRBJ2-3
cdr3_nt: TGTGCCTGGAGAGTAAGCGGGGGCACAGATACGCAGTATTTT
cdr3_aa: CAWRVSGGTDTQYF

v_call: TRBV18
clone_size: NA
d_call: NA
j_call: TRBJ1-5
cdr3_nt: TGTGCCAGCTCCCCGTTGGGCCTCGGTAGCAATCAGCCCCAGCATTTT
cdr3_aa: CASSPLGLGSNQPQHF

v_call: TRBV7-6
clone_size: NA
d_call: TRBD1
j_call: TRBJ2-7
cdr3_nt: TGTGCCAGCAGCTTCCCGGGACAGGGGCTCTACGAGCAGTACTTC
cdr3_aa: CASSFPGQGLYEQYF

v_call: TRBV7-9
clone_size: NA
d_call: TRBD2
j_call: TRBJ2-7
cdr3_nt: TGTGCCAGCAGCCCGATCCTAGCGGGAGGTGGTTACGAGCAGTACTTC
cdr3_aa: CASSPILAGGGYEQYF

v_call: TRBV28
clone_size: few
d_call: TRBD1
j_call: TRBJ2-3
cdr3_nt: TGTGCCAGCAGTCCCCAGACAGGGCGTACAACAGATACGCAGTATTTT
cdr3_aa: CASSPQTGRTTDTQYF

v_call: TRBV11-2
clone_size: NA
d_call: NA
j_call: TRBJ1-1
cdr3_nt: TGTGCCAGCAGCTTAGCGCGGCGGCCGCTCACTGAAGCTTTCTTT
cdr3_aa: CASSLARRPLTEAFF

v_call: TRBV7-9
clone_size: NA
d_call: NA
j_call: TRBJ2-5
cdr3_nt: TGTGCCAGCAGCCGTCAAGAGACCCAGTACTTC
cdr3_aa: CASSRQETQYF

v_call: TRBV6-5
clone_size: NA
d_call: NA
j_call: TRBJ1-3
cdr3_nt: TGTGCCAGCAGTTACTCGTCGGCAGGGGGAAACACCATATATTTT
cdr3_aa: CASSYSSAGGNTIYF

v_call: TRBV19
clone_size: NA
d_call: TRBD1
j_call: TRBJ2-7
cdr3_nt: TGTGCCAGTAGCTTTGCCGGGACAGGGGGCTACGAGCAGTACTTC
cdr3_aa: CASSFAGTGGYEQYF

v_call: TRBV7-2
clone_size: NA
d_call: NA
j_call: TRBJ2-7
cdr3_nt: TGTGCCAGCAGCCCCGGAGGAGGGGGGGCCTACGAGCAGTACTTC
cdr3_aa: CASSPGGGGAYEQYF

v_call: TRBV6-1
clone_size: NA
d_call: TRBD1
j_call: TRBJ1-2
cdr3_nt: TGTGCCAGCAGGTCCGGGACAGGGGGTTTCTATGGCTACACCTTC
cdr3_aa: CASRSGTGGFYGYTF

v_call: TRBV6-5
clone_size: NA
d_call: NA
j_call: TRBJ2-7
cdr3_nt: TGTGCCAGCAGTGGACAGTTAGCAGAGTACTTC
cdr3_aa: CASSGQLAEYF

v_call: TRBV18
clone_size: NA
d_call: TRBD2
j_call: TRBJ2-3
cdr3_nt: TGTGCCAGCTCACAACTTAGCGGGATGCCCACTAGCACAGATACGCAGTATTTT
cdr3_aa: CASSQLSGMPTSTDTQYF

v_call: TRBV6-1
clone_size: NA
d_call: NA
j_call: TRBJ2-3
cdr3_nt: TGTGCCAGCAGTGTAGACAGGCCTGCTAGCACAGATACGCAGTATTTT
cdr3_aa: CASSVDRPASTDTQYF

v_call: TRBV5-1
clone_size: NA
d_call: TRBD1
j_call: TRBJ2-1
cdr3_nt: TGCGCCAGCAGCTTGGGACAGGGGGTTCTCCATAGGAGTTCCTACAATGAGCAGTTCTTC
cdr3_aa: CASSLGQGVLHRSSYNEQFF

v_call: TRBV29-1
clone_size: NA
d_call: NA
j_call: TRBJ2-1
cdr3_nt: TGCAGCGTAGGACAGTACAATGAGCAGTTCTTC
cdr3_aa: CSVGQYNEQFF

v_call: TRBV7-9
clone_size: NA
d_call: TRBD1
j_call: TRBJ2-1
cdr3_nt: TGTGCCAGCTCCCAGAAGGGACAGGGGTCCAATGAGCAGTTCTTC
cdr3_aa: CASSQKGQGSNEQFF

v_call: TRBV5-4
clone_size: NA
d_call: TRBD1
j_call: TRBJ2-5
cdr3_nt: TGTGCCAGCAGCTTGGAGGGACAGTACCAAGAGACCCAGTACTTC
cdr3_aa: CASSLEGQYQETQYF

v_call: TRBV9
clone_size: NA
d_call: NA
j_call: TRBJ2-7
cdr3_nt: TGTGCCAGCAGCGTAGGGTCCGACATCCTTTACGAGCAGTACTTC
cdr3_aa: CASSVGSDILYEQYF

v_call: TRBV5-1
clone_size: once
d_call: NA
j_call: TRBJ1-2
cdr3_nt: TGCGCCAGCAGTATGGACAGCCTTGCTAACTATGGCTACACCTTC
cdr3_aa: CASSMDSLANYGYTF

v_call: TRBV7-2
clone_size: NA
d_call: TRBD2
j_call: TRBJ2-3
cdr3_nt: TGTGCCAGCAGCTTAGGACTAGCGGGAGGTTCTAGCACAGATACGCAGTATTTT
cdr3_aa: CASSLGLAGGSSTDTQYF

v_call: TRBV11-2
clone_size: once
d_call: NA
j_call: TRBJ2-7
cdr3_nt: TGTGCCAGCGGAGTCAGCTCCTACGAGCAGTACTTC
cdr3_aa: CASGVSSYEQYF

v_call: TRBV28
clone_size: NA
d_call: NA
j_call: TRBJ1-2
cdr3_nt: TGTGCCACCTCGACAGGCAACATCTATGGCTACACCTTC
cdr3_aa: CATSTGNIYGYTF

v_call: TRBV10-2
clone_size: NA
d_call: TRBD1
j_call: TRBJ2-2
cdr3_nt: TGCGCCAGCACCAGGACAGGGGGCGTCACCGGGGAGCTGTTTTTT
cdr3_aa: CASTRTGGVTGELFF

v_call: TRBV19
clone_size: NA
d_call: NA
j_call: TRBJ2-7
cdr3_nt: TGTGCCAGTACCGAACAGGACAGTGGCGAGCAGTACTTC
cdr3_aa: CASTEQDSGEQYF

v_call: TRBV7-9
clone_size: NA
d_call: TRBD1
j_call: TRBJ1-4
cdr3_nt: TGTGCCAGCAGCTTGTTGGGACAGGCGCGTGAAAAACTGTTTTTT
cdr3_aa: CASSLLGQAREKLFF

v_call: TRBV5-4
clone_size: NA
d_call: TRBD2
j_call: TRBJ2-3
cdr3_nt: TGTGCCAGCAGCCGTGAACTGACTAGCGGCACAGATACGCAGTATTTT
cdr3_aa: CASSRELTSGTDTQYF

v_call: TRBV5-1
clone_size: NA
d_call: TRBD1
j_call: TRBJ2-2
cdr3_nt: TGCGCCAGCAGCTTGAGGAGGACAGGGGGGACCGGGGAGCTGTTTTTT
cdr3_aa: CASSLRRTGGTGELFF

v_call: TRBV7-8
clone_size: NA
d_call: TRBD1
j_call: TRBJ2-3
cdr3_nt: TGTGCCAGCAGCTTCGGGACAGGGCGAGATACGCAGTATTTT
cdr3_aa: CASSFGTGRDTQYF

v_call: TRBV2
clone_size: NA
d_call: TRBD2
j_call: TRBJ2-7
cdr3_nt: TGTGCCAGCAGTGTTCTCCCCCTGGCTAGCGGGAGTCGGGAGCAGTACTTC
cdr3_aa: CASSVLPLASGSREQYF

v_call: TRBV6-5
clone_size: NA
d_call: NA
j_call: TRBJ2-3
cdr3_nt: TGTGCCAGCAGTTACTGGGGCGGGCAGGGGAGCGATACGCAGTATTTT
cdr3_aa: CASSYWGGQGSDTQYF

v_call: TRBV5-1
clone_size: once
d_call: NA
j_call: TRBJ2-5
cdr3_nt: TGCGCCAGCAGCTGGAGTTTGGAGACCCAGTACTTC
cdr3_aa: CASSWSLETQYF

v_call: TRBV5-4
clone_size: once
d_call: TRBD1
j_call: TRBJ1-2
cdr3_nt: TGTGCCAGCAGGGACAGGGAAAGGACCTATGGCTACACCTTC
cdr3_aa: CASRDRERTYGYTF

v_call: TRBV6-1
clone_size: NA
d_call: TRBD2
j_call: TRBJ2-5
cdr3_nt: TGTGCCAGCAGTGAAAAGCCTAGCGGGGGATGGGAGACCCAGTACTTC
cdr3_aa: CASSEKPSGGWETQYF